A selection of T cell receptor beta chains follows, all from one sample in a study of CD8 T cells in Susac syndrome. TCRdb passed the immunoSEQ multiplex PCR reads through MiXCR, listing each CDR3 protein once. The sample shows 150,000 or so distinct CDR3 sequences, 90% to 95% of them seen only once. Sequencing was done on a sample of CD4+ T cells from PBMCs. These receptors all come from a human donor in good health. The CDR3 runs from the conserved cysteine through the conserved F or W. The D gene is left open where the match is weak. Only some rows state a clone size, as once, few, many or a class for expanded clones.

D gene	V gene	J gene	clone size	CDR3 protein	CDR3 DNA
NA	TRBV19	TRBJ2-1	NA	CASSRRSLSPYNEQFF	TGTGCCAGTAGTAGAAGGTCCCTTAGCCCCTACAATGAGCAGTTCTTC
NA	TRBV28	TRBJ1-5	NA	CASWGEGQPQHF	TGTGCCAGCTGGGGGGAAGGTCAGCCCCAGCATTTT
NA	TRBV7-3	TRBJ1-3	NA	CASSIGYGNTIYF	TGTGCCAGCAGTATTGGGTATGGAAACACCATATATTTT
TRBD1	TRBV18	TRBJ1-1	NA	CASSPATGVDPEAFF	TGTGCCAGCTCACCGGCCACAGGGGTGGACCCTGAAGCTTTCTTT
NA	TRBV5-1	TRBJ1-6	NA	CASSLDRSQSPLHF	TGCGCCAGCAGCTTGGACAGGTCCCAATCACCCCTCCACTTT
NA	TRBV5-1	TRBJ1-2	NA	CASSLVGQYGYTF	TGCGCCAGCAGCTTGGTGGGGCAGTATGGCTACACCTTC
NA	TRBV9	TRBJ1-1	NA	CASSVTPAANTEAFF	TGTGCCAGCAGCGTAACACCGGCAGCGAACACTGAAGCTTTCTTT
NA	TRBV2	TRBJ2-1	NA	CASSRQYNEQFF	TGTGCCAGCAGCCGGCAGTACAATGAGCAGTTCTTC
NA	TRBV7-2	TRBJ1-2	NA	CASSLDGFAGYTF	TGTGCCAGCAGCTTAGATGGATTCGCTGGCTACACCTTC
NA	TRBV7-3	TRBJ2-2	NA	CASSFNANTGELFF	TGTGCCAGCAGCTTCAACGCGAACACCGGGGAGCTGTTTTTT
NA	TRBV3-1	TRBJ1-2	once	CASSPTRRGYYGYTF	TGTGCCAGCAGCCCGACAAGACGGGGGTACTATGGCTACACCTTC
TRBD1	TRBV5-4	TRBJ2-4	NA	CASSLGDRLAKNIQYF	TGTGCCAGCAGCTTGGGGGACAGACTAGCCAAAAACATTCAGTACTTC